This TCR beta chain was recovered during a study of T cells after posttransplantation cyclophosphamide (TCRdb year 2016). Concerning the study at large: T cell repertoire reconstitution was tracked by TRB sequencing after myeloablative bone marrow transplantation in which posttransplantation cyclophosphamide was used as GVHD prophylaxis. Antigen receptor sequencing covered samples from a few dozen PTCy-treated patients and approximately 15 of their related bone marrow donors. Blood from every one of the approximately 36 PTCy patients who had 1-year posttransplant specimens underwent TRB sequencing. TRB sequencing was also done on up to 3 additional blood samples from 2 to 5.2 years after transplant in 3 patients, and on pretransplant blood from 4 patients. Because TRA and TRB clonality were tightly correlated in fewer than 10 samples, subsequent TCR analyses were focused on TRB only. Public TRB sequences were searched against a database of over 3,500 sequences associated with responses to pathogens, tumor antigens, self-antigens and alloantigens.

Peripheral blood samples were provided by related bone marrow donors on the day of marrow donation. Peripheral blood and bone marrow mononuclear cells were isolated by Ficoll-Hypaque density centrifugation and were cryopreserved. CD4+ and CD8+ T cells, including naive and memory subsets, were sorted by FACS using a FACSAria II. The CDR3 contains 13 residues, cysteine and phenylalanine counted. This entry keeps only the CDR3 DNA: 39 bases, framed from base 1. V is pared back by 8 bases and J by 4 bases, with 14 bases lying between the germline termini. CDR1 and CDR2 are drawn from the germline V gene: SGHTA, FQGTGA. Genomic DNA was used for TRB sequencing, which was performed with the immunoSEQ assay at survey resolution or with the hsTCRB kit. On the authors' methods: The immunoSEQ software was used for initial read processing, and the LymphoSeq R package was used for repertoire analyses. Clonality was calculated as 1 minus normalized Shannon entropy, and the Gini coefficient was also calculated for each TRB dataset. To infer phenotypes in unsorted samples, TRB sequences from sorted subsets of the recipient or donor were mapped onto the unsorted samples of the same recipient. TCRdb stores this immuneACCESS table with in-frame sequences only. Part of the clones is absent; in the studies checked, under half of the shortfall reflects unresolved V genes, and no reason is known for the rest. V, J and clone size reflect that table, while D and trimming were determined from the DNA. This sample has about 22,000 clones in its table, and approximately 76% of those were observed once. Roughly 0.62% of the sample is taken by the ten largest.

Study-level results and caveats: Donor-recipient similarity was low at 1-2 months but rose over the first year, and later blood repertoires were often dominated by donor CD8+ memory clones. Across 45 patients, recipient CMV seropositivity and CMV reactivation were highly associated with TRB clonality; PTCy diversity was similar to CNI/methotrexate controls. The TRB repertoires of T cells infiltrating skin or the GI tract showed only limited overlap with the TRB repertoires found in blood.

This clone appeared a few times. Its antigen remains undetermined. The record has no base qualities; no much larger clone is one base away. This receptor was taken from a woman aged 60 to 75 in good health, CMV-negative, and a related stem cell transplant donor. Sequences were obtained from memory CD4+ T cells sorted from PBMCs. The receptor chain draws on TRBV7-3 and TRBJ1-1, with an unclear D gene assignment. The nucleotide sequence reads TGTGCCAGCCGACCGGAGGGCGGCACTGAAGCTTTCTTT. Its product reads: CASRPEGGTEAFF.